This passage covers 16 T cell receptor beta chains from one sample sequenced in a study of T cell changes during pregnancy in multiple sclerosis (dated by TCRdb to the late 2010s). Libraries were built with the immunoSEQ multiplex PCR assay. The immuneACCESS repertoire file appears here via TCRdb, limited to in-frame rearrangements. These files lack a portion of the clones; in checked studies, under half of the deficit traces to unresolved V genes, and the cause of the others is not known. Counted in this sample were 15,000 to 20,000 clones; around 90% of them appeared once. The top ten constitute roughly 12% of the sample. Sequences were derived from CD8+ T cells from peripheral blood mononuclear cells, sampled after pregnancy. These receptors all come from a female donor in good health, enrolled as a control in a pregnancy study.

This chain joins TRBV27 and TRBJ2-3; D gene uncertain. The CDR3 totals 12 residues. Trimming pared 4 bases from V and 3 bases from J, leaving 5 bases between. Germline V gene data show CDR1 as MNHEY and CDR2 as SMNVEV (reference sequence). The CDR3 DNA reads TGTGCCAGCAGTTCCCGGACAGATACGCAGTATTTT. Translated, it gives CASSSRTDTQYF.

The gene calls are TRBV27 and TRBJ2-7, with unresolved D. The V gene's germline CDR1 is MNHEY and CDR2 SMNVEV (reference sequence). The CDR3 extends over 13 amino acids. V was shortened by 6 bases and J by 0 bases, with 9 bases between the two germline ends. CDR3 region: CASSLTASYEQYF. The CDR3 nucleotides read TGTGCCAGCAGCTTGACTGCCTCCTACGAGCAGTACTTC.

The chain carries TRBV4-2 and TRBJ2-2; TRBD2 is a possible D gene (5 bases). This CDR3 is built from 17 residues. Germline V lookup: CDR1 LGHNA, CDR2 YNFKEQ. V lost 0 bases, J lost 0 bases, and 11 bases lay in between. The CDR3 DNA follows: TGTGCCAGCAGCCAAGATCTAGAGGGAACGAACACCGGGGAGCTGTTTTTT. Its translation: CASSQDLEGTNTGELFF.

The rearrangement joins TRBV5-6 to TRBJ1-5, with a possible D match to TRBD1 (5 bases). The germline gives CDR1 SGHDT, CDR2 YYEEEE. V shed 4 bases and J shed 6 bases, with 8 bases lying between them. The CDR3 contains 12 residues. The CDR3 DNA reads TGTGCCAGCAGCATAGGGGTTCAGCCCCAGCATTTT. This encodes CASSIGVQPQHF.

This rearrangement joins TRBV5-1 to TRBJ2-5; D not resolved. Germline lookup yields CDR1 SGHRS and CDR2 YFSETQ. Trimming cost V 5 bases and J 7 bases, with 9 bases left between them. There are 11 residues in the CDR3. This CDR3 is CASRKRGTQYF. The CDR3 DNA reads as TGCGCCAGCAGAAAGAGAGGGACCCAGTACTTC.

J is TRBJ1-5 and V is TRBV27; D gene ambiguous. CDR3 length: 12 amino acids. The germline CDR1 and CDR2 sequences are MNHEY and SMNVEV (reference sequence). Trimming took 9 bases from V and 4 from J, leaving 10 bases between them. The CDR3 DNA sequence: TGTGCCAGTTCCGGAGTTAATCAGCCCCAGCATTTT. Translation gives CASSGVNQPQHF.

V is TRBV7-2 and J is TRBJ2-5; D gene ambiguous. CDR1 is SGHTA and CDR2 is FQGNSA in the germline V gene. The V gene lost 1 base and the J gene lost 7 bases, with 10 bases spanning the gap. This CDR3 has 13 amino acids. The CDR3 nucleotides are TGTGCCAGCAGCTTAGTGCCTATCGGGACCCAGTACTTC. It is translated as CASSLVPIGTQYF. Full variable domain (outside the CDR3, taken from reference TRBV7-2 and TRBJ2-5): GAGVSQSPSNKVTEKGKDVELRCDPISGHTALYWYRQSLGQGLEFLIYFQGNSAPDKSGLPSDRFSAERTGGSVSTLTIQRTQQEDSAVYLCASSLVPIGTQYFGPGTRLLVL.

For this clone: An end of the junction does not agree with germline; a read error may underlie this. This chain connects TRBV30 to TRBJ1-1; 8 bases agree with TRBD1. Germline values: CDR1 GTSNPN, CDR2 SVGIG (reference sequence). The CDR3 loop spans 13 amino acids. The CDR3 protein is CAWRSTGVTEVFF. The CDR3 nucleotides read TGTGCCTGGAGATCGACAGGGGTCACTGAAGTTTTCTTT.

This sequence joins TRBV13 and TRBJ2-2, with TRBD1 as a possible D gene (5 bases). The V end was cut by 6 bases, the J end by 6 bases, with 11 bases between. The V gene's germline CDR1 is PRHDT and CDR2 FYEKMQ (reference sequence). The CDR3 totals 13 residues. CDR3 region: CASSPRVAGELFF. DNA for the CDR3: TGTGCCAGCAGTCCCAGGGTCGCCGGGGAGCTGTTTTTT.

This clone was found a few times. The rearrangement joins TRBV6-5 to TRBJ2-7, with a weak D call TRBD1 (7 bases). The CDR3 runs to 14 residues. V gave up 7 bases and J gave up 7 bases, with 20 bases separating them. Per the germline V gene, CDR1 is MNHEY and CDR2 is SVGAGI. DNA for the CDR3: TGTGCCAGCAACGCGGGGACAGACACTAAAGAGCAGTACTTC. It translates to CASNAGTDTKEQYF.

The rearrangement uses TRBV6-5 and TRBJ1-1; D ambiguous. Trimming pared 6 bases from V and 0 bases from J, leaving 8 bases between. The CDR3 contains 13 residues. Germline CDR1 MNHEY, CDR2 SVGAGI. CDR3 region: CASSTVVNTEAFF. In nucleotides, the CDR3 is TGTGCCAGCAGCACGGTGGTGAACACTGAAGCTTTCTTT.

The chain joins TRBV6-4 to TRBJ2-3; 11 bases align to TRBD2. After removal of 3 bases from V and 3 bases from J, the junction contained 5 bases not matched to a gene. Germline V gene sequence: CDR1 MRHNA, CDR2 SNTAGT. The length of the CDR3 is 16 residues. The CDR3 sequence: CASSEWASGGTDTQYF. CDR3 DNA sequence: TGTGCCAGCAGTGAGTGGGCTAGCGGGGGGACAGATACGCAGTATTTT.

Concerning this clone: Germline is not matched at one junction end, which may reflect a read error. V usage is TRBV27 and J usage is TRBJ2-7, with TRBD2 as a possible D gene (6 bases). CDR1 is MNHEY and CDR2 is SMNVEV in the germline V gene (reference sequence). This CDR3 region has 11 residues. As DNA, the CDR3 is TGTGCCAGCAGTTTAGGAGGGACCCTAGAATTC. As protein: CASSLGGTLEF.

The genes are TRBV6-5 and TRBJ2-3, with D perhaps TRBD2 (7 bases). Germline CDR1 reads MNHEY; CDR2 reads SVGAGI. Deletions cut 2 bases from V and 7 bases from J, with 16 bases between. This CDR3 has 15 amino acids. Written as DNA, the CDR3 is TGTGCCAGCAGTTACGGAGGGGGGGCCTGGAATACGCAGTATTTT. Translation: CASSYGGGAWNTQYF.

This chain links TRBV19 with TRBJ2-3, with D perhaps TRBD2 (5 bases). Germline CDR1 and CDR2: LNHDA and SQIVND (reference sequence). This CDR3 has 17 residues. V was trimmed by 4 bases and J by 2 bases, leaving 19 bases between them. The CDR3 DNA reads as TGTGCCAGTAGTACCCTGAGGAGCGGAGTGCACACAGATACGCAGTATTTT. Residues: CASSTLRSGVHTDTQYF. The entire variable domain, with the rest obtained from reference TRBV19 and TRBJ2-3, is as follows: DGGITQSPKYLFRKEGQNVTLSCEQNLNHDAMYWYRQDPGQGLRLIYYSQIVNDFQKGDIAEGYSVSREKKESFPLTVTSAQKNPTAFYLCASSTLRSGVHTDTQYFGPGTRLTVL.

The chain joins TRBV6-6 to TRBJ2-7, with D perhaps TRBD2 (7 bases). This CDR3 is 14 amino acids long. Trimming pared 2 bases from V and 3 bases from J, leaving 11 bases between. Looked up from germline, CDR1 is MNHNY and CDR2 is SVGAGI (reference sequence). CDR3 in DNA: TGTGCCAGCAGTTACAGGGAGGGGGGCTACGAGCAGTACTTC. It codes for CASSYREGGYEQYF.